Shown below are 20 T cell receptor beta chains from a single sample sequenced in a study of T cell repertoires in cytomegalovirus infection. From the reads, TCRdb called clonotypes with MiXCR, one entry per CDR3 protein. The sample includes 200,000 or so distinct CDR3 sequences, roughly 19% of them seen just once. The sample comprised PBMCs. The origin of the receptors is a human donor in good health (CMV status not recorded). Some clones in this sample may be carry-over from other donors' samples.

This clonotype was recorded at least ten times. This chain links TRBV6-6 with TRBJ1-4; 9 bases match TRBD1. Germline-derived CDR1 and CDR2 are MNHNY and SVGAGI (reference sequence). CDR3 length: 14 residues. V lost 6 bases, J lost 6 bases, and 5 bases stayed unmatched. CDR3 nucleotides: TGTGCCAGCAGCTCCGGGACAGGGTATGAAAAACTGTTTTTT. Residues: CASSSGTGYEKLFF.

This clonotype was counted a few times. The CDR3 coding sequence is TGTGCCAGCTGTGATGGGCCCAATCAGCCCCAGCATTTT. It yields the protein CASCDGPNQPQHF. J is TRBJ1-5 and V is TRBV28; D unresolved. V was clipped by 8 bases and J by 3 bases, with 11 bases between them. This CDR3 contains 13 residues. The germline V gene encodes CDR1 MDHEN and CDR2 SYDVKM.

Worth noting for this clonotype: A read error may produce the germline difference seen at one junction end. The CDR3 DNA reads as TGTCCCAGCAGCCTAGAGGGGGGGTCTGAAGCTTTCTTT. As protein: CPSSLEGGSEAFF. V and J are TRBV7-3 and TRBJ1-1, with a tentative D call TRBD1 (6 bases). This CDR3 comprises 13 residues. Germline lookup yields CDR1 SGHTA and CDR2 FQGTGA.

J is TRBJ2-1 and V is TRBV19; TRBD2 matches 7 bases. Trimming at V came to 7 bases and at J to 9 bases, leaving 12 bases not matched to a gene. The CDR3 runs to 14 residues. Germline CDR1 reads LNHDA; CDR2 reads SQIVND (reference sequence). The CDR3 DNA sequence: TGTGCCAGTAATGTAGCGGGCACGTTGGGTGAGCAGTTCTTC. Its translation: CASNVAGTLGEQFF.

This clonotype was counted a few times. This chain joins TRBV5-4 and TRBJ2-7, with 16 nucleotides matching TRBD2. Germline V gene lookup returns CDR1 SGHNT and CDR2 YYREEE (reference sequence). With 0 bases clipped from V and 3 bases from J, the junction kept 24 bases outside the gene matches. This CDR3 contains 24 residues. CDR3 sequence (DNA): TGTGCCAGCAGCTTGGGGGGCGCGGAAACCGGGACTAGCGGGAGGGCCGCATCACTCTACGAGCAGTACTTC. It yields the protein CASSLGGAETGTSGRAASLYEQYF.

This clonotype was picked up a small number of times. The chain carries TRBV7-4 and TRBJ2-4; D possibly corresponds to TRBD1 (6 bases). CDR3 size: 13 residues. V gave up 5 bases and J gave up 4 bases, with 9 bases separating them. CDR1 SGHVT and CDR2 SQSDAQ come from the germline V gene. CDR3: CASSPDSKNIQYF. The CDR3 DNA follows: TGTGCCAGCAGCCCGGACAGTAAAAACATTCAGTACTTC.

This clonotype was seen only a few times. The chain links TRBV24-1 to TRBJ2-3, with D uncertain. Trimming cost V 5 bases and J 5 bases, with 4 bases left between them. The CDR3 loop spans 11 amino acids. Germline V gene data show CDR1 as KGHDR and CDR2 as SFDVKD. The CDR3, as DNA: TGTGCCACCAGTGCGGGAGATACGCAGTATTTT. Protein product: CATSAGDTQYF.

The rearrangement uses TRBV10-3 and TRBJ2-3; 9 bases are a match to TRBD1. Germline V gene lookup returns CDR1 ENHRY and CDR2 SYGVKD. This CDR3 is built from 15 residues. V lost 2 bases to trimming and J lost 4 bases; unmatched junction nucleotides: 4. The CDR3 DNA sequence: TGTGCCATCAGTGAGGGGACAGGGCTACCAGATACGCAGTATTTT. Its protein is CAISEGTGLPDTQYF.

For this clonotype: This could be a read error, since a much larger clone is one nucleotide away. This chain joins TRBV12-3 or TRBV12-4 and TRBJ1-1, with TRBD1 identical over 7 bases. The CDR3 spans 14 residues. The CDR3 sequence: CANSFQGENTEAFF. The CDR3 coding sequence is TGTGCCAACAGTTTCCAGGGGGAGAACACTGAAGCTTTCTTT.

This chain links TRBV3-1 with TRBJ2-1, with D uncertain. V was shortened by 1 base and J by 0 bases, with 7 bases between the two germline ends. Germline V CDR1 and CDR2: LGHDT, YNNKEL (reference sequence). This CDR3 is 15 amino acids long. CDR3 loop: CASSQGPPSYNEQFF. CDR3 DNA: TGTGCCAGCAGCCAAGGACCGCCCTCCTACAATGAGCAGTTCTTC.

In its sample, this clonotype was seen many times. V gene TRBV27 combines with J gene TRBJ2-7, with 8 bases aligning to TRBD2. J gave up 2 bases and V 4 bases, and 10 bases lay outside the gene matches. The CDR3 totals 16 residues. Looked up from germline, CDR1 is MNHEY and CDR2 is SMNVEV (reference sequence). CDR3 DNA: TGTGCCAGCAGTTCTAGACTAGCGAGAAGTCCCTACGAGCAGTACTTC. It specifies CASSSRLARSPYEQYF.

This clonotype has ten or more counts. V and J are TRBV7-2 and TRBJ2-7; 7 bases are shared with TRBD2. Losses at the gene ends were 3 bases for V and 0 bases for J; bases not matched to a gene: 5. The CDR3 is made up of 15 amino acids. Germline lookup yields CDR1 SGHTA and CDR2 FQGNSA. CDR3 in DNA: TGTGCCAGCAGCTTCTTTGGCGGGAGCTCCTACGAGCAGTACTTC. It specifies CASSFFGGSSYEQYF.

This clonotype was seen a few times. The chain links TRBV9 to TRBJ1-2; D gene ambiguous. Germline V gene data show CDR1 as SGDLS and CDR2 as YYNGEE. Trimming took 0 bases from V and 3 from J, leaving 3 bases between them. This CDR3 comprises 12 residues. The CDR3 DNA follows: TGTGCCAGCAGCGTAGGGGACTATGGCTACACCTTC. Protein: CASSVGDYGYTF.

This clonotype was counted many times. The J gene is TRBJ2-3, the V gene TRBV7-2, with 7 bases aligning to TRBD2. CDR1 and CDR2 (germline): SGHTA, FQGNSA. The CDR3 consists of 16 residues. J lost 1 base, V lost 2 bases, and 6 bases had no gene match. DNA for the CDR3: TGTGCCAGCAGCTTATCGGCTAGCGGAGGCACAGATACGCAGTATTTT. Translation: CASSLSASGGTDTQYF.

The V gene is TRBV19, the J gene TRBJ1-5; 9 nucleotides line up with TRBD1. V lost 7 bases, J lost 1 base, and 5 bases stayed unmatched. CDR1 is LNHDA, CDR2 SQIVND, per germline (reference sequence). There are 15 residues in the CDR3. DNA for the CDR3: TGTGCCAGTACCGACAGGGGGGGGAGCAATCAGCCCCAGCATTTT. Its protein is CASTDRGGSNQPQHF.

The chain is built from TRBV6-6 and TRBJ2-6; D call uncertain. Looked up from germline, CDR1 is MNHNY and CDR2 is SVGAGI (reference sequence). Trimming removed 4 bases from V and 0 bases from J, with 7 bases in between. This CDR3 spans 15 amino acids. The CDR3: CASSSPFSGANVLTF. The CDR3 DNA reads TGTGCCAGCAGTTCACCTTTCTCTGGGGCCAACGTCCTGACTTTC.

This clonotype occurred a few times. This chain joins TRBV7-9 and TRBJ2-5, with D possibly TRBD2 on 6 matching bases. V shed 5 bases and J shed 5 bases, with 12 bases lying between them. CDR1 and CDR2 from the germline V gene are SEHNR and FQNEAQ (reference sequence). The CDR3 consists of 13 residues. The chain's CDR3 is CASSRDSWETQYF. CDR3 sequence (DNA): TGTGCCAGCAGCCGGGACTCGTGGGAGACCCAGTACTTC.

V is TRBV7-9 and J is TRBJ2-1; the match to TRBD2 covers 11 bases. Germline V lookup: CDR1 SEHNR, CDR2 FQNEAQ (reference sequence). This CDR3 contains 16 residues. Trimming at V came to 2 bases and at J to 8 bases, leaving 8 bases not matched to a gene. CDR3 sequence (DNA): TGTGCCAGCAGCTTAAAAGGACTAGCGGGCGGTTATGAGCAGTTCTTC. Amino acid sequence: CASSLKGLAGGYEQFF.

V usage is TRBV4-1 and J usage is TRBJ2-1; 12 positions match TRBD2. Losses at the gene ends were 1 base for V and 10 bases for J; bases not matched to a gene: 5. The germline V gene has CDR1 MGHRA and CDR2 YSYEKL. The CDR3 loop spans 15 amino acids. CDR3 loop: CASSQASGRADEQFF. CDR3 coding DNA: TGCGCCAGCAGCCAAGCTAGCGGGAGGGCCGACGAGCAGTTCTTC.

This clonotype was detected many times. This chain uses TRBV20-1 with TRBJ1-2; no clear D. The V end was cut by 5 bases, the J end by 7 bases, with 11 bases between. Per germline, CDR1 DFQATT and CDR2 SNEGSKA (reference sequence). The CDR3 totals 11 residues. The CDR3 DNA reads TGCAGTGCTTCTAGGGCGGGTGGCTACACCTTC. It specifies CSASRAGGYTF.